This T cell receptor beta chain was captured in a study of blood T cell repertoires in COVID-19. The CDR3 contains 15 residues. Germline lookup yields CDR1 SGDLS and CDR2 YYNGEE. The V segment lost 4 bases and the J segment 2 bases; nucleotides outside the gene matches: 5. Some clones are missing from TCRdb's copy, which holds only in-frame ones; the method was immunoSEQ multiplex PCR. There are 200,000 to 300,000 clones in the sample; more than 75% occur only once, and 5.5% to 7.5% lies in the top ten. The sequenced material came from peripheral blood. This rearrangement joins TRBV9 to TRBJ2-5; 10 bases are shared with TRBD1. The receptor was derived from an older woman with active or convalescent COVID-19. CDR3 sequence reads: CASSWGQGMQETQYF. CDR3 in DNA: TGTGCCAGCAGCTGGGGACAGGGGATGCAAGAGACCCAGTACTTC.